Shown below are 11 T cell receptor beta chains from a single sample sequenced in a study of T cell changes during pregnancy in multiple sclerosis. Sequencing used immunoSEQ multiplex PCR; TCRdb keeps in-frame clones, though not all of them. Seen here are about 38,000 clones, about 91% observed once, and the top ten hold about 12%. The sequences come from CD8+ T cells from peripheral blood mononuclear cells, collected after pregnancy. The receptors were gathered from a female donor with multiple sclerosis, enrolled in a pregnancy study.

This chain uses TRBV29-1 with TRBJ2-2; unclear D gene. V was trimmed by 1 base and J by 0 bases, leaving 3 bases between them. The CDR3 is 13 amino acids. Germline CDR1 SQVTM, CDR2 ANQGSEA. CDR3 sequence (DNA): TGCAGCGTTGAAGTCGCGAACACCGGGGAGCTGTTTTTT. It is translated as CSVEVANTGELFF.

The CDR3 region is CASSPKDPQGTANTGELFF. The CDR3 DNA follows: TGTGCCAGCAGCCCCAAGGACCCCCAAGGGACTGCGAACACCGGGGAGCTGTTTTTT. This chain connects TRBV7-9 to TRBJ2-2; possibly TRBD2 for D (6 bases). The CDR3 is made up of 19 amino acids. In germline, CDR1 is SEHNR, CDR2 FQNEAQ (reference sequence). The V gene lost 5 bases and the J gene lost 0 bases, with 22 bases spanning the gap. Based on the CDR3 plus reference TRBV7-9 and TRBJ2-2, the full variable domain is DTGVSQNPRHKITKRGQNVTFRCDPISEHNRLYWYRQTLGQGPEFLTYFQNEAQLEKSRLLSDRFSAERPKGSFSTLEIQRTEQGDSAMYLCASSPKDPQGTANTGELFFGEGSRLTVL.

The chain employs TRBV5-1 and TRBJ2-7; possible D gene TRBD1, 5 bases. V was cut by 4 bases and J by 0 bases, with 11 bases left in between. Germline loops: CDR1 SGHRS, CDR2 YFSETQ. This CDR3 comprises 14 residues. As DNA, the CDR3 is TGCGCCAGCAGCCACAGGCAAAGCTCCTACGAGCAGTACTTC. As protein: CASSHRQSSYEQYF.

The chain combines TRBV9 with TRBJ1-1; D is undetermined. In germline, CDR1 is SGDLS, CDR2 YYNGEE. CDR3 length: 14 residues. Trimming took 0 bases from V and 4 from J, leaving 10 bases between them. CDR3 amino acids: CASSVGLGSTEAFF. The DNA of the CDR3 is TGTGCCAGCAGCGTAGGTCTGGGGAGCACTGAAGCTTTCTTT.

The chain is built from TRBV7-9 and TRBJ2-7; 9 nucleotides agree with TRBD2. This CDR3 spans 16 amino acids. Germline CDR1 and CDR2: SEHNR and FQNEAQ (reference sequence). The V and J ends lost 5 bases and 1 base, in that order; junction bases with no gene match: 9. CDR3 DNA sequence: TGTGCCAGCAGCCCGAAAAGGGGACTAGCATCCTACGAGCAGTACTTC. Protein product: CASSPKRGLASYEQYF.

V is TRBV27 and J is TRBJ1-2; weak D call: TRBD1 (6 bases). Germline-derived CDR1 and CDR2 are MNHEY and SMNVEV (reference sequence). CDR3 length equals 13 residues. V lost 6 bases to trimming and J lost 6 bases, with 14 bases between them. CDR3 region: CASRSTHRDGYTF. CDR3 DNA sequence: TGTGCCAGCAGATCTACCCACAGGGATGGCTACACCTTC.

The V gene is TRBV27, the J gene TRBJ2-7; TRBD1 is a possible D gene (5 bases). Germline assignment: CDR1 MNHEY and CDR2 SMNVEV (reference sequence). This CDR3 comprises 14 residues. The V and J ends lost 6 bases and 4 bases respectively, with 16 bases between them. The CDR3 DNA sequence: TGTGCCAGCAGCTCAAGGGGATTTGCTTACGAGCAGTACTTC. Translated: CASSSRGFAYEQYF.

The rearrangement uses TRBV27 and TRBJ2-3; no definite D call. The germline CDR1 and CDR2 sequences are MNHEY and SMNVEV (reference sequence). The V and J ends lost 2 bases and 6 bases respectively, with 12 bases between them. The CDR3 totals 14 residues. The CDR3, as DNA: TGTGCCAGCAGTTTACTACCTGGAGCTGATACGCAGTATTTT. This gives the protein CASSLLPGADTQYF.

The V and J genes are TRBV5-5 and TRBJ1-2; 7 nucleotides align to TRBD1. V shed 0 bases and J 5 bases; nucleotides not matched to a gene: 4. In germline, CDR1 is SGHKS, CDR2 YYEKEE (reference sequence). The CDR3 extends over 14 amino acids. In nucleotides, the CDR3 is TGTGCCAGCAGCTTGGGACAGGGTGCTTATGGCTACACCTTC. Amino acids: CASSLGQGAYGYTF.

J is TRBJ2-7 and V is TRBV7-9; no clear D gene. The germline V gene encodes CDR1 SEHNR and CDR2 FQNEAQ (reference sequence). This CDR3 has 13 amino acids. V lost 5 bases and J lost 3, with 11 bases in between. CDR3 in amino acids: CASSHIRDYEQYF. Written as DNA, the CDR3 is TGTGCCAGCAGCCATATCCGAGACTACGAGCAGTACTTC.

This clone has more than one count but fewer than ten. The chain combines TRBV19 with TRBJ1-1; D may be TRBD1 (6 bases). Germline CDR1 LNHDA, CDR2 SQIVND (reference sequence). The CDR3 is 15 amino acids. The ends were cut back, 3 bases at V and 4 bases at J, with 15 bases in the middle. For the CDR3, the DNA is TGTGCCAGTAGTATTGTCCCAGGGGAGGGCACTGAAGCTTTCTTT. Translated, it gives CASSIVPGEGTEAFF. Supplemented by reference TRBV19 and TRBJ1-1, the full variable domain reads DGGITQSPKYLFRKEGQNVTLSCEQNLNHDAMYWYRQDPGQGLRLIYYSQIVNDFQKGDIAEGYSVSREKKESFPLTVTSAQKNPTAFYLCASSIVPGEGTEAFFGQGTRLTVV.